The sample holds a few counts of the clone carrying this TCR beta chain. Antigen unknown. The entry originates in a study of early T cells in non-severe SARS-CoV-2 infection. The wider study: Sequenced bulk RNA came from whole blood that was unsorted, and chains were unpaired. Study-wide results and caveats: Reliance on VDJdb matching favored anti-spike CD8 responses; private and CD4 specificities were missed.

Individual cDNA molecules were tagged with unique molecular identifiers, the study reported. TCRdb ran MiXCR on the 5' RACE reads and lists one entry per CDR3 protein. The table includes 85,000 to 100,000 distinct CDR3 sequences, about 10% detected once. Germline CDR1 is MNHEY and CDR2 is SVGAGI. V shed 3 bases and J shed 7 bases, with 10 bases lying between them. This CDR3 contains 13 residues. The sequences come from whole blood, collected at baseline. The source is an adult who was a healthcare worker with PCR-confirmed SARS-CoV-2 infection or an uninfected control (not recorded which). V usage is TRBV6-5 and J usage is TRBJ1-5; D perhaps matches TRBD1 (6 bases). CDR3 amino acids: CASSYIQGQPQHF. In nucleotides, the CDR3 is TGTGCCAGCAGTTATATACAGGGCCAGCCCCAGCATTTT.